This TCR beta chain was sequenced for a study of cytomegalovirus exposure and HLA in healthy donors. In the study overall: In an earlier analysis, 90 million to 130 million unique TCR beta sequences were found from about 180 million T cells.

The PCR had 60 Vbeta and 13 Jbeta primers. Generated by immunoSEQ multiplex PCR, the TCRdb table keeps only in-frame clones and is missing some. The table has about 130,000 clones, 60% to 85% seen once. V lost 2 bases, J lost 5 bases, and 3 bases stayed unmatched. The CDR3 is 15 residues long. In germline, CDR1 is SGHRS, CDR2 YFSETQ. This TCR derives from a woman aged 40 to 49 in good health and CMV-seronegative. The J gene is TRBJ2-2, the V gene TRBV5-1, with 10 bases lining up with TRBD1. The material sequenced was PBMCs. The CDR3 here is CASSFGQGGTGELFF. The CDR3 nucleotides read TGCGCCAGCAGCTTCGGACAGGGGGGAACCGGGGAGCTGTTTTTT.